This TCR beta chain was recovered during a study of tissue T cells after allogeneic stem cell transplantation. TCRdb's copy holds only in-frame clones and misses some; the assay was immunoSEQ multiplex PCR. The sample records approximately 5,000 clones, around a third being singletons. This clone is classed as medium-sized. The target antigen is unknown. Gene names follow the mouse nomenclature. The CDR3 is cut off 1 residue early in the read; its end comes from the germline J gene. The CDR3 runs 15 residues. V lost 4 bases, J lost 5 bases, and 9 bases stayed unmatched. Germline V CDR1 and CDR2: SGHLS, HYDKME. This sample's time point: mouse harvest day 14 after allogeneic transplant. Tail vein injection delivered 10^7 T-cell-depleted bone marrow cells and 10^6 splenic CD5+ T cells. Tissues came from B6→BALB/c major-mismatch GVHD mice at day 7 or 14. Notes on the study in general: Anatomically similar tissues had similar TCR repertoires within each patient. Shared clones across patients were few; motif clustering revealed tissue-specific shared signatures.

Material for sequencing was skin. The rearrangement joins TRBV12-2 to TRBJ2-7, with 11 bases identical to TRBD2. This receptor was taken from a female BALB/c mouse given C57BL/6 T cells with graft-versus-host disease after an allogeneic hematopoietic cell transplant. The sequenced CDR3 bases are TGTGCCAGCTCGCCGGACTGGGGGGCTTCCAATGAACAGTAC. Its translation is CASSPDWGASNEQY. The entire CDR3 protein reads CASSPDWGASNEQYF.